This T cell receptor beta chain was captured by sequencing in a study of metastatic and nonmetastatic thyroid tumors. From the PCR reads, TCRdb re-called clones with MiXCR. This table holds about 41,000 clones, more than 20% found once. No treatment of any kind had been given to any patient before thyroid surgery. Specimen: tumor tissue. The clonotype was recovered from a female donor with papillary thyroid cancer or a benign thyroid nodule (not recorded which). Some clones in this sample may be carry-over from other donors' samples.

The CDR3 bases are TGCGCCAGCAGCTTTACAGGGACCTATGGCTACACCTTC. The encoded protein is CASSFTGTYGYTF. The rearrangement joins TRBV5-1 to TRBJ1-2; tentative D call: TRBD1 (6 bases). The germline V gene has CDR1 SGHRS and CDR2 YFSETQ. The CDR3 runs 13 residues. The V end lost 2 bases, the J end lost 4 bases, and 9 bases lay between the germline ends.